What follows are 3 T cell receptor beta chains derived from one specimen sequenced in a study of cytomegalovirus exposure and HLA in healthy donors (dated by TCRdb to between 2016 and 2019). Libraries were constructed by the immunoSEQ multiplex PCR assay. For the multiplex PCR, a mixture combining 60 forward primers for TCR Vbeta segments and 13 reverse primers for TCR Jbeta segments was used. Not all clones reach the TCRdb copy of this immuneACCESS table, which keeps in-frame sequences only. Checked studies attribute under half of the gap to unresolved V genes and leave the rest unexplained. The sample table contains over 250,000 clones; only one count was recorded for 80% to 90% of them. In total, the top ten clones hold about 4% of the sample. Sequences were obtained from PBMCs. Every receptor here comes from a middle-aged man in good health and CMV-seropositive.

The chain has TRBV7-9 and TRBJ2-7, with 9 bases identical to TRBD1. The CDR3 length is 14 residues. CDR1 and CDR2 from the germline V gene are SEHNR and FQNEAQ (reference sequence). V was pared by 1 base and J by 5 bases, with 3 bases of the junction left unmatched. In DNA, the CDR3 is TGTGCCAGCAGCTTAGTGGACAGGGGCGACGAGCAGTACTTC. Translated: CASSLVDRGDEQYF.

This chain uses TRBV7-3 with TRBJ2-5, with 8 bases lining up with TRBD2. The J call may be in error: the DNA end matches TRBJ2-7 better. Germline CDR1 and CDR2: SGHTA and FQGTGA. CDR3 length: 14 residues. The DNA for the CDR3 is TGTGCCAGCAGCTTAAGCGGGAGGTCCTACGAGCAGTACTTC. Its translation is CASSLSGRSYEQYF.

The chain joins TRBV19 to TRBJ2-1; 8 nucleotides match TRBD1. This CDR3 has 16 residues. Germline CDR1 is LNHDA and CDR2 is SQIVND (reference sequence). V shed 6 bases and J 6 bases; nucleotides not matched to a gene: 13. The CDR3 loop is CASRGSGQGAGNEQFF. In DNA, the CDR3 is TGTGCCAGTAGGGGTAGCGGACAGGGTGCCGGCAATGAGCAGTTCTTC.